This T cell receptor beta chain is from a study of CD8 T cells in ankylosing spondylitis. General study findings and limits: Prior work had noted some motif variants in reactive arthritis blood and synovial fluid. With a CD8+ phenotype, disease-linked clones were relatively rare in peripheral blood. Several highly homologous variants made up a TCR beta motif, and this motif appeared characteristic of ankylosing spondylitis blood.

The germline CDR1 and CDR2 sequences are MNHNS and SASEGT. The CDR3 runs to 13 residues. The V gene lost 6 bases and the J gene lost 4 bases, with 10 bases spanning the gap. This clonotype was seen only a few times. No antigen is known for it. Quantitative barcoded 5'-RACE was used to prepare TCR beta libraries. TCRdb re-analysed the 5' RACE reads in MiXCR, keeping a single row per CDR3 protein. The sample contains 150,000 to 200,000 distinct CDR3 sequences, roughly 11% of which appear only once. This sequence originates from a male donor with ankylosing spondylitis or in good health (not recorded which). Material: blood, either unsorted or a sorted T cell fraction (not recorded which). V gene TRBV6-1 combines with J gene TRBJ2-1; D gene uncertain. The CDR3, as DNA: TGTGCCAGCAGGATTCAGGATTACAATGAGCAGTTCTTC. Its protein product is CASRIQDYNEQFF.